The 8 T cell receptor delta chains in this list originate from one sample, sequenced in a study of gamma-delta T cells after stem cell transplantation. TCRdb repeated clone calling on the RT-PCR reads with CATT. The repertoire holds fewer than 3,500 delta-chain clones, around 2% seen once, with about a third in the top ten. Sequenced input: gamma-delta T cells. The source of these receptors is a human donor. It is not recorded whose cells these are; they may come from a transplant donor.

Comment on this clone: The TCRdb protein comes from a much larger clone and disagrees with this DNA's translation at residue 8, likely due to a read error; the protein given here is derived from the DNA. The sample contains more than one DNA sequence encoding this CDR3. The chain carries TRDV2 and TRDJ3, with D tentatively TRDD3 (6 bases). The V gene's germline CDR1 is GEAIGNYY and CDR2 EKD. The CDR3 is made up of 18 amino acids. Trimming took off 2 bases at V and 2 bases at J, with 15 bases between the two ends. The CDR3, as DNA: TGTGCCTGTGACATACTGGGAGGTAGTACCTGGGACACCCGACAGATGTTTTTC. It specifies CACDILGGSTWDTRQMFF.

About this clone itself: TCRdb shows a much larger clone's protein in place of this DNA's translation, and the two differ at residue 6, likely through a read error; the protein shown is translated from the DNA. The chain links TRDV2 to TRDJ1; 7 bases align to TRDD3. V was clipped by 0 bases and J by 3 bases; unmatched bases: 9. From germline, CDR1 is GEAIGNYY and CDR2 EKD. CDR3 size: 16 residues. In nucleotides, the CDR3 is TGTGCCTGTGACACCGCTGGCTGGGGGCCGTCCGATAAACTCATCTTT. Amino acids: CACDTAGWGPSDKLIF.

Of note for this clone: This DNA's translation and the protein TCRdb lists, from a much larger clone, do not match at residue 15, likely due to a read error; the protein shown is translated from the DNA. V is TRDV2 and J is TRDJ1; 10 bases line up with TRDD3. The CDR3 has 19 residues. Germline V CDR1 and CDR2: GEAIGNYY, EKD. The CDR3: CACDTVLGDPFPYTNKLIF. As DNA, the CDR3 is TGTGCCTGTGACACCGTACTGGGGGATCCGTTCCCGTACACCAATAAACTCATCTTT.

Regarding this clone: This likely stems from a read error, as it lies one base from a far larger clone. The same CDR3 can be traced to other DNA sequences in this sample. The chain joins TRDV2 to TRDJ1; 10 bases map to TRDD3. The CDR3 extends over 16 amino acids. The germline V gene has CDR1 GEAIGNYY and CDR2 EKD. The trim removed 3 bases at V and 1 base at J, leaving 7 bases unmatched. CDR3 sequence (DNA): TGTGCCTGTGACCCCTTACTGGGGGATTCCACCGATAAACTCATCTTT. Its translation is CACDPLLGDSTDKLIF.

A remark on this clone: The protein that TCRdb holds for this DNA derives from a much larger clone and differs from the translated DNA at residue 12, which likely indicates a read error; the protein shown here is translated from the DNA. This chain links TRDV2 with TRDJ1, with 9 bases lining up with TRDD3. Germline values: CDR1 GEAIGNYY, CDR2 EKD. This CDR3 comprises 17 residues. The J segment lost 5 bases and the V segment lost 3 bases, leaving 15 bases of the junction unmatched. The CDR3 coding sequence is TGTGCCTGTGACCCTTTGGGGACTGGGGGACCCGCGGATAAACTCATCTTT. This gives the protein CACDPLGTGGPADKLIF.

As concerns this clone: This likely traces to a read error, being one base from a far larger clone. Additional DNA sequences in this sample encode the identical CDR3. The chain links TRDV2 to TRDJ1, with unresolved D. Trimming left V 4 bases short and J 0 bases short, with 17 bases between. The CDR3 spans 16 residues. Germline CDR1 GEAIGNYY, CDR2 EKD. The CDR3 sequence is CACDPLGASNTDKLIF. CDR3 sequence (DNA): TGTGCCTGTGATCCACTAGGGGCCTCCAACACCGATAAACTCATCTTT.

On this clone: The protein TCRdb lists belongs to a much larger clone and differs from this DNA's translation at residue 12, which points to a read error; the protein shown is made from the DNA. This chain uses TRDV2 with TRDJ3, with D perhaps matching TRDD3 (5 bases). CDR3 size: 18 residues. Trimming removed 0 bases from V and 9 bases from J, with 20 bases in between. Germline assignment: CDR1 GEAIGNYY and CDR2 EKD. The CDR3 sequence: CACDTPQGGSLGTRQMFF. In DNA form, the CDR3 reads TGTGCCTGTGACACCCCCCAGGGGGGTTCCCTGGGCACCCGACAGATGTTTTTC.

J is TRDJ1 and V is TRDV2; 10 bases match TRDD3. Germline CDR1 reads GEAIGNYY; CDR2 reads EKD. The CDR3 consists of 22 residues. V trimming: 2 bases; J trimming: 0 bases; junction bases outside the gene matches: 23. In nucleotides, the CDR3 is TGTGCCTGTGACAGCCTCCTGGGGGATAGGGGGGGGGATACTCCGTACACCGATAAACTCATCTTT. Its translation: CACDSLLGDRGGDTPYTDKLIF.